This T cell receptor (beta chain) appears in the sequencing data of a study of T-cell memory formation after mild COVID-19. The wider study: TCR clusters were mostly confined to one donor each.

Germline CDR1 reads DFQATT; CDR2 reads SNEGSKA (reference sequence). J gave up 0 bases and V 5 bases, and 8 bases lay outside the gene matches. This CDR3 region has 16 residues. Notes on the study in general: Of the contracting clones, CD4+ ones lay mainly in CM and EM, and CD8+ ones in EMRA. Clones contracting over day 15 to 85 were CD4/CD8 balanced, with later expanders leaning CD4+. Pre-infection memory showed some responding clones, and this suggested that cross-reactive memory joined.

TCRdb reanalysed the 5' RACE reads using MiXCR and keeps one entry per CDR3 protein. The table includes around 300,000 distinct CDR3 sequences, roughly an eighth detected once. To note about this clonotype: The antigen is unknown.

The sample taken for sequencing was PBMCs or a T cell subset sorted from them (not recorded which). V is TRBV20-1 and J is TRBJ1-5; 9 nucleotides line up with TRBD1. The source of this sequence is a man aged 18 to 30 who had mild COVID-19 (a few samples of this study predate the infection). Cell type and time point are not known. The CDR3 sequence is CSALTGTGNSNQPQHF. In DNA form, the CDR3 reads TGCAGTGCTCTTACCGGGACAGGGAATAGCAATCAGCCCCAGCATTTT.